These T cell receptor beta chains were read from a single sample in a study of blood T cell repertoires in COVID-19. The repertoire was sequenced with immunoSEQ multiplex PCR; TCRdb's copy has only in-frame clones and lacks some. The profile shows about 53,000 clones, roughly four fifths of them singletons. The sequencing sample was made of peripheral blood. These receptors all come from a human donor in a cohort sampled during active COVID-19. The CDR3 runs from the conserved cysteine through the conserved F or W. The D gene is left open where the match is weak. Where a row states a size, it is once, few, many or the class of an expanded clone; other rows omit it.

TRBV5-1	.	.	TRBJ1-1	TGCGCCAGCAGCCAAGGGACATTGAACACTGAAGCTTTCTTT	CASSQGTLNTEAFF
TRBV6-2/TRBV6-3	TRBD1	.	TRBJ1-2	TGTGCCAGCAGTGGCGACACAGGGGGCTATGGATATGGCTACACCTTC	CASSGDTGGYGYGYTF
TRBV5-4	TRBD1	.	TRBJ1-1	TGTGCCAGCAGCGACAGGGGGAGAGACACTGAAGCTTTCTTT	CASSDRGRDTEAFF
TRBV4-1	TRBD1	.	TRBJ2-1	TGCGCCAGCAGCCAAGGGACAGGTGAGCAGTTCTTC	CASSQGTGEQFF
TRBV2	.	.	TRBJ1-1	TGTGCCAGCAGCCAGAATACAGGGTACACTGAAGCTTTCTTT	CASSQNTGYTEAFF
TRBV7-2	.	.	TRBJ1-4	TGTGCCACCTCGGGGGGGACTAATGAAAAACTGTTTTTT	CATSGGTNEKLFF
TRBV14	TRBD1	.	TRBJ2-1	TGTGCCAGCAGCCGTAAGACAGGGCTCTACAATGAGCAGTTCTTC	CASSRKTGLYNEQFF
TRBV2	.	few	TRBJ2-5	TGTGCCAGCAGCGGGTTCCAAGAGACCCAGTACTTC	CASSGFQETQYF
TRBV12-3/TRBV12-4	.	once	TRBJ1-1	TGTGCCAGCGTGTTAAGAGGAAACACTGAAGCTTTCTTT	CASVLRGNTEAFF
TRBV18	TRBD2	.	TRBJ2-3	TGTGCCAGCTCACGGTCTGGCGGGAGTAGAGATACGCAGTATTTT	CASSRSGGSRDTQYF
TRBV29-1	.	.	TRBJ2-5	TGCAGCGGTGACGCTGGCCAGTTTAATCAAGAGACCCAGTACTTC	CSGDAGQFNQETQYF
TRBV6-4	.	.	TRBJ2-4	TGTGCCGGACGGAGGTGGAAAAACATTCAGTACTTC	CAGRRWKNIQYF
TRBV6-5	TRBD2	.	TRBJ2-1	TGTGCCAGCAGGAGGACTAGCGGGCACAATGAGCAGTTCTTC	CASRRTSGHNEQFF
TRBV6-6	TRBD2	.	TRBJ2-1	TGTGCCAGCAGCGGACTAGCGGGAGGTGATGAGCAGTTCTTC	CASSGLAGGDEQFF
TRBV6-5	.	.	TRBJ1-5	TGTGCCAGCGGGCAGGGGAATCAGCCCCAGCATTTT	CASGQGNQPQHF
TRBV6-5	.	.	TRBJ1-2	TGTGCCAGCAGTTCTGGGCATAACTATGGCTACACCTTC	CASSSGHNYGYTF
TRBV6-6	.	.	TRBJ2-7	TGTGCCAGCAGCCCCGACAAGGGGTCCGAGCAGTACTTC	CASSPDKGSEQYF
TRBV5-1	TRBD1	.	TRBJ2-2	TGCGCCAGCAGCAATGACAGGGGGGACACCGGGGAGCTGTTTTTT	CASSNDRGDTGELFF
TRBV5-4	.	once	TRBJ2-1	TGTGCCAGCAGTTCCGCGGGGACCGCTGAGCAGTTCTTC	CASSSAGTAEQFF
TRBV20-1	.	.	TRBJ1-1	TGCAGTGCTAGCCAGGCCACTGAAGCTTTCTTT	CSASQATEAFF
TRBV10-3	.	.	TRBJ1-2	TGTGCCATCAGTGATGAGGGAAAGGACACCTTC	CAISDEGKDTF
TRBV4-3	.	few	TRBJ1-2	TGCGCCAGCAGCCAAGATCAGCTAGGCTATGGCTACACCTTC	CASSQDQLGYGYTF
TRBV10-2	TRBD1	.	TRBJ1-2	TGCGCCAGCAAACCGCCCGGGACAGGGGGCTTGGGCTACACCTTC	CASKPPGTGGLGYTF
TRBV7-3	TRBD1	.	TRBJ2-1	TGTGCCAGCAGCTCAGAGGGACAGGTTCCGTACAATGAGCAGTTCTTC	CASSSEGQVPYNEQFF
TRBV2	.	.	TRBJ2-1	TGTGCCAGCAGGACGGCAGGGGCCTACAATGAGCAGTTCTTC	CASRTAGAYNEQFF
TRBV19	TRBD1	.	TRBJ1-4	TGTGCCAGTAGTACGACAGGGGATGCGGGAAAACTGTTTTTT	CASSTTGDAGKLFF
TRBV6-5	TRBD1	.	TRBJ1-5	TGTGCCAGCAGTTACTCACAGGGGGCCAATCAGCCCCAGCATTTT	CASSYSQGANQPQHF
TRBV5-6	.	.	TRBJ1-2	TGTGCCAGCAGTGGTCAGGGAGGGGCTAGTGGCTACACCTTC	CASSGQGGASGYTF
TRBV7-8	.	.	TRBJ1-5	TGTGCCAGCAGCTTCTCGGACATCCATAGCAATCAGCCCCAGCATTTT	CASSFSDIHSNQPQHF
TRBV6-5	TRBD1	.	TRBJ2-7	TGTGCCAGCAGGGGACCCGGGACAGGTACCTACGAGCAGTACTTC	CASRGPGTGTYEQYF
TRBV30	.	.	TRBJ1-2	TGTGCCGCAGGCGGGGGGACTAACTATGGCTACACCTTC	CAAGGGTNYGYTF
TRBV10-2	.	.	TRBJ2-1	TGCGCCAGCAGGGAGCCTTACAATGAGCAGTTCTTC	CASREPYNEQFF
TRBV4-2	TRBD2	few	TRBJ2-7	TGTGCCAGCAGCCCGGCGCGGGGGGAAACCTACGAGCAGTACTTC	CASSPARGETYEQYF
TRBV19	.	.	TRBJ2-7	TGTGCCAGTAGTATTGAAAGGGGTCCCTACGAGCAGTACTTC	CASSIERGPYEQYF
TRBV4-3	TRBD1	once	TRBJ2-1	TGCGCCAGCAGCCGGGACAGGGGGCTCGGGTCCTACAATGAGCAGTTCTTC	CASSRDRGLGSYNEQFF
TRBV24-1	TRBD1	.	TRBJ1-5	TGTGCCACAGGACAGGGAGATCGGCCCCAGCATTTT	CATGQGDRPQHF
TRBV28	.	.	TRBJ2-2	TGTGCCAGCACCGCGGACGGGGAGCTGTTTTTT	CASTADGELFF
TRBV2	.	.	TRBJ2-1	TGTGCCAGCAGTGGATTGGAGCCAGCCGAAAATGAGCAGTTCTTC	CASSGLEPAENEQFF
TRBV30	TRBD2	.	TRBJ2-3	TGTGCCTGGAGTCGGGGGGGGACTAGCAGAGCAGATACGCAGTATTTT	CAWSRGGTSRADTQYF
TRBV28	.	once	TRBJ1-1	TGTGCCAGCAGCCCAACAGGGCTTGTCACTGAAGCTTTCTTT	CASSPTGLVTEAFF
TRBV29-1	.	.	TRBJ1-1	TGCAGCGTCGTCGTGATAACAGGGACTGAAGCTTTCTTT	CSVVVITGTEAFF
TRBV28	.	medium-sized	TRBJ2-7	TGTGCCAGCGGTATACAGGGATCCTACGAGCAGTACTTC	CASGIQGSYEQYF
TRBV29-1	.	.	TRBJ2-4	TGCAGCGTTGAAAACGATGACAACAAAAACATTCAGTACTTC	CSVENDDNKNIQYF
TRBV2	TRBD1	few	TRBJ2-2	TGTGCCAGCAGTTACCGGGACAGGGCCACCGGGGAGCTGTTTTTT	CASSYRDRATGELFF
TRBV29-1	.	.	TRBJ2-7	TGCAGCGTTGCCGGTACAGGAGAGCAGTACTTC	CSVAGTGEQYF
TRBV6-1	.	.	TRBJ1-4	TGTGCCAGCAGTGAAGCGCCAGGGCCTGGCCTTAATGAAAAACTGTTTTTT	CASSEAPGPGLNEKLFF
TRBV21-1	.	once	TRBJ1-5	TGTGCCAGCAGCTTTCAGGGTTCGGGGGTAAGAAATAGCAATCAGCCCCAGCATTTT	CASSFQGSGVRNSNQPQHF
TRBV5-5	.	.	TRBJ1-2	TGTGCCAGCAGCTTTATCGGGCAGGGAAACTATGGCTACACCTTC	CASSFIGQGNYGYTF
TRBV2	.	.	TRBJ2-1	TGTGCCACCAGGGGGGCGGACTCCTACAATGAGCAGTTCTTC	CATRGADSYNEQFF
TRBV13	TRBD1	.	TRBJ1-2	TGTGCCAGCAGCTTAGGACAGGGGAACTATGGCTACACCTTC	CASSLGQGNYGYTF
TRBV9	TRBD1	.	TRBJ2-3	TGTGCCAGCAGCCCGTTAAGGACAGGCGGTACGCAGTATTTT	CASSPLRTGGTQYF
TRBV11-1	TRBD2	once	TRBJ2-1	TGTGCCAGCAGCTTTACTAGCGACTCCTACAATGAGCAGTTCTTC	CASSFTSDSYNEQFF
TRBV11-3	TRBD2	.	TRBJ2-3	TGTGCCAGCAGCTTAGGCGGGGGGGTCGCAGATACGCAGTATTTT	CASSLGGGVADTQYF
TRBV27	TRBD1	.	TRBJ1-2	TGTGCCAGCGGGGACAGGCTCGGCTACACCTTC	CASGDRLGYTF
TRBV3-1/TRBV3-2	.	.	TRBJ2-3	TGTGCCAGCAGCGGAGGGGGGGGGCGTACAGATACGCAGTATTTT	CASSGGGGRTDTQYF